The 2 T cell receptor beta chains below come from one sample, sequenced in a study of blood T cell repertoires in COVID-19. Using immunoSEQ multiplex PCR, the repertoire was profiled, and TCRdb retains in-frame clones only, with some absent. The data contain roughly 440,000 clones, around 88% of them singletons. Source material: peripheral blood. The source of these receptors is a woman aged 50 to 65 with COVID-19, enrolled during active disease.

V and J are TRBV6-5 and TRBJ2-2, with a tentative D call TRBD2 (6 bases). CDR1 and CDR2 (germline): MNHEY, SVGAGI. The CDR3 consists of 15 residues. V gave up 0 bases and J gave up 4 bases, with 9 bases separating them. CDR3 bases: TGTGCCAGCAGTTACTCGCAGCGGGCCACCGGGGAGCTGTTTTTT. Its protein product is CASSYSQRATGELFF.

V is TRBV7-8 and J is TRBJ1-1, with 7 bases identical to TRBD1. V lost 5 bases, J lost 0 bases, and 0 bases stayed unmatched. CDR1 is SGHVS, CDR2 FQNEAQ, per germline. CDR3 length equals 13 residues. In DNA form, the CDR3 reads TGTGCCAGCAGCACAGGGGTGAACACTGAAGCTTTCTTT. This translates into CASSTGVNTEAFF.